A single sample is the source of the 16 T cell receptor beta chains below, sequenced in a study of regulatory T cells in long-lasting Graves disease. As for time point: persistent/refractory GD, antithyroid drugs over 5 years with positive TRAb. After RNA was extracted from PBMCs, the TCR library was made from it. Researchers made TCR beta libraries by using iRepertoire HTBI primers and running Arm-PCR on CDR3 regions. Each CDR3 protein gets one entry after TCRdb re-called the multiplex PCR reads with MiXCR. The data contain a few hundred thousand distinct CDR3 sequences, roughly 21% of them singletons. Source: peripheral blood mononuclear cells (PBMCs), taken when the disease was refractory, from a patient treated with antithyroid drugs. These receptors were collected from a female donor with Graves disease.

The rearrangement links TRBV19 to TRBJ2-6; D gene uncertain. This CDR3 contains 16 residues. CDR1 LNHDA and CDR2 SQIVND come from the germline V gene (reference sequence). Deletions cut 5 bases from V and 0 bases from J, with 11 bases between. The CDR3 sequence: CASSSRTRSGANVLTF. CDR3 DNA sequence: TGTGCCAGTAGTTCAAGGACCCGCTCTGGGGCCAACGTCCTGACTTTC.

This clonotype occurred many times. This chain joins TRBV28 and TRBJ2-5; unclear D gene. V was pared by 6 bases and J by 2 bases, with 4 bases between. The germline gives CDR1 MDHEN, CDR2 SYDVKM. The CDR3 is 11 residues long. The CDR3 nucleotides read TGTGCCAGCAGCCAACAAGAGACCCAGTACTTC. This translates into CASSQQETQYF. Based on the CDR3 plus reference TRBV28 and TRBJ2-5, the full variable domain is DVKVTQSSRYLVKRTGEKVFLECVQDMDHENMFWYRQDPGLGLRLIYFSYDVKMKEKGDIPEGYSVSREKKERFSLILESASTNQTSMYLCASSQQETQYFGPGTRLLVL.

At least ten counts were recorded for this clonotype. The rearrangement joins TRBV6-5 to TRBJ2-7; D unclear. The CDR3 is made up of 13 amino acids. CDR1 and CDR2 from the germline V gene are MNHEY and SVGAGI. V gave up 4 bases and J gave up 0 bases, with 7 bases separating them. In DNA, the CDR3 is TGTGCCAGCAGTTCCTCGACCTCCTACGAGCAGTACTTC. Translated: CASSSSTSYEQYF.

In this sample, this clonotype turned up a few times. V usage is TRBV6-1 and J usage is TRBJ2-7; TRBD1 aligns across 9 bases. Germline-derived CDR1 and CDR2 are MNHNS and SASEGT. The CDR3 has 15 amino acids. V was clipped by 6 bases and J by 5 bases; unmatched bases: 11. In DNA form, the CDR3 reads TGTGCCAGCAGCTCAATCGGGACAGGGAACAACGAGCAGTACTTC. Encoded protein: CASSSIGTGNNEQYF.

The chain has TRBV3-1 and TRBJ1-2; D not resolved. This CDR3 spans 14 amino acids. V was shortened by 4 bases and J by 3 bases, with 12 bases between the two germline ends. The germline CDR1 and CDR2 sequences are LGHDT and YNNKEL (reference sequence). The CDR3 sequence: CASSLSPGHYGYTF. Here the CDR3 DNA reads TGTGCCAGCAGCCTAAGTCCAGGACACTATGGCTACACCTTC. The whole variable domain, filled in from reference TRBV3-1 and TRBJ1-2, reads DTAVSQTPKYLVTQMGNDKSIKCEQNLGHDTMYWYKQDSKKFLKIMFSYNNKELIINETVPNRFSPKSPDKAHLNLHINSLELGDSAVYFCASSLSPGHYGYTFGSGTRLTVV.

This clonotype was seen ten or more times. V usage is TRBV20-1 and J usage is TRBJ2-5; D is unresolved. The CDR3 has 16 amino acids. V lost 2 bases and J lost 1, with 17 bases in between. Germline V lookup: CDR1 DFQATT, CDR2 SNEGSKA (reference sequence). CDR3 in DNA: TGCAGTGCTAGAAACCCTCTGGAGCCGGGCCAAGAGACCCAGTACTTC. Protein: CSARNPLEPGQETQYF.

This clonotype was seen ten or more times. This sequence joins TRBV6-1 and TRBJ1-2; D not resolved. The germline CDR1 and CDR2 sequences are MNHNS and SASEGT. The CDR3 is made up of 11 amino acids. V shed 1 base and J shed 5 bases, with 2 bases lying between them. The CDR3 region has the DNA TGTGCCAGCAGTGAAGTTTATGGCTACACCTTC. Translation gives CASSEVYGYTF.

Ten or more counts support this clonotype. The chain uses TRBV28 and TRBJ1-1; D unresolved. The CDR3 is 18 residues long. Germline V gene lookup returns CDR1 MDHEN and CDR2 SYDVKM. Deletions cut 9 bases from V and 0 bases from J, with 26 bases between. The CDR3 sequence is CASLQAFTWRSLNTEAFF. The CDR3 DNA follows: TGTGCCAGTCTTCAGGCCTTCACTTGGCGGTCCTTGAACACTGAAGCTTTCTTT.

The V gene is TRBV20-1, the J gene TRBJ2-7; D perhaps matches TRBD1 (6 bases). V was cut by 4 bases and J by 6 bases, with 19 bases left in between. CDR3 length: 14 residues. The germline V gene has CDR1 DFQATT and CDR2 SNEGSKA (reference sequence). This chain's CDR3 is CSANFGTQGGEQYF. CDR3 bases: TGCAGTGCTAACTTCGGCACCCAAGGGGGCGAGCAGTACTTC.

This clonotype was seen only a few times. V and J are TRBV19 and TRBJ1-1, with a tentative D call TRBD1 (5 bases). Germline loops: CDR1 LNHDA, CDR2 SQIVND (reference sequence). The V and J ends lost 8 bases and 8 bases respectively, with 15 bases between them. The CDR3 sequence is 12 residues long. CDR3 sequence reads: CASGNRGVEAFF. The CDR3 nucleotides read TGTGCCAGTGGGAATAGAGGGGTCGAAGCTTTCTTT.

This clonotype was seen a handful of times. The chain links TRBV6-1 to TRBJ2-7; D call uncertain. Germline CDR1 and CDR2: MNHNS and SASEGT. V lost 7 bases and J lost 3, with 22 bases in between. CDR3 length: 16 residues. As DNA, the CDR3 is TGTGCCAGCAACCAAGCCGTGGGCAACCTCCACTACGAGCAGTACTTC. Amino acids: CASNQAVGNLHYEQYF.

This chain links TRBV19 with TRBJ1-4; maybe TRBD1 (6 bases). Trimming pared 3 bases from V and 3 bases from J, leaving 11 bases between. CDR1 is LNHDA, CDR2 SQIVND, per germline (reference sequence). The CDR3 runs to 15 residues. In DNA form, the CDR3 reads TGTGCCAGTAGTATCGCAGGGGTTCCTAATGAAAAACTGTTTTTT. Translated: CASSIAGVPNEKLFF.

The CDR3 sequence: CSARATGAYPYSNQPQHF. The CDR3 DNA is TGCAGTGCTAGGGCGACAGGGGCTTACCCTTATAGCAATCAGCCCCAGCATTTT. V is TRBV20-1 and J is TRBJ1-5, with 8 bases aligning to TRBD1. The CDR3 covers 18 residues. With V trimmed by 3 bases and J by 0 bases, 13 bases remained unmatched. Per the germline V gene, CDR1 is DFQATT and CDR2 is SNEGSKA (reference sequence).

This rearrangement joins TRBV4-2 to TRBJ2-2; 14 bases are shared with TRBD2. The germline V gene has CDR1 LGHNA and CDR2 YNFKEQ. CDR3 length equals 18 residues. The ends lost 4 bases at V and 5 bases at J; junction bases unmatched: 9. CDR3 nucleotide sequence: TGTGCCAGCAGCCCCGGGACTAGCGGGAGAGGGCGGACCGGGGAGCTGTTTTTT. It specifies CASSPGTSGRGRTGELFF.

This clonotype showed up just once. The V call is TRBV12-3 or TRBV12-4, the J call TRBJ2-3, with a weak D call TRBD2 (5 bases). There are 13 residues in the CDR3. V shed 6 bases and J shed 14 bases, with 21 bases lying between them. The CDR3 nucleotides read TGTGCCAGCAGCATACTCGGGCAACCACGGGGGTATTTT. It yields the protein CASSILGQPRGYF.

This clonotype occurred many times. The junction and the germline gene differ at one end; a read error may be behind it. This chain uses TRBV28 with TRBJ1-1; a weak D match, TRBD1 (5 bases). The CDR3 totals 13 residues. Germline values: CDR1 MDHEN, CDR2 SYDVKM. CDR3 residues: CASSLGGNTEVFF. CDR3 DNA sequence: TGTGCCAGCAGTTTGGGGGGGAACACTGAAGTTTTCTTT.